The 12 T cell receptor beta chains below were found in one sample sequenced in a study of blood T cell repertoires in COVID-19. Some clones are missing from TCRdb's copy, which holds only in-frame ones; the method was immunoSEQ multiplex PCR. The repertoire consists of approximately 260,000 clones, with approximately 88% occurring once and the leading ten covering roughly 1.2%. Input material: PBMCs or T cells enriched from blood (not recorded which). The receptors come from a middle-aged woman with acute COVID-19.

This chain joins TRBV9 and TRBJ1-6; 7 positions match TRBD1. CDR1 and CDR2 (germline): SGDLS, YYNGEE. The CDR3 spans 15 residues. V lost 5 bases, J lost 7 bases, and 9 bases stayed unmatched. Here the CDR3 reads CASSPGGLDNSPLHF. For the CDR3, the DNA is TGTGCCAGCAGTCCAGGGGGTTTAGACAATTCACCCCTCCACTTT.

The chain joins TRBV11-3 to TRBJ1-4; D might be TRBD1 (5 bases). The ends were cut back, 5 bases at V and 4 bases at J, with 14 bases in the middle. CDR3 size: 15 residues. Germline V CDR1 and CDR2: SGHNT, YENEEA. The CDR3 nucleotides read TGTGCCAGCAGCCCAGGGACTGACCTTAATGAAAAACTGTTTTTT. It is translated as CASSPGTDLNEKLFF.

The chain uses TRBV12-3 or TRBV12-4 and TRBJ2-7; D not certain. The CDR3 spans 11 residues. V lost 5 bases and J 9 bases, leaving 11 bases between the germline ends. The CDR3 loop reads CASSRTRVQYF. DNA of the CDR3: TGTGCCAGCAGTCGCACTCGTGTGCAGTACTTC.

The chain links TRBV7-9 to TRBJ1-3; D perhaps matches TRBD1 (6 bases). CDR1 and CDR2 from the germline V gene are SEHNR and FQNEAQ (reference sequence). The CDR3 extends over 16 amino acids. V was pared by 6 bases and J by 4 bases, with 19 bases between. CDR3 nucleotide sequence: TGTGCCAGCAGACGACAGTCGGGGGGCTCGGGAAACACCATATATTTT. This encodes CASRRQSGGSGNTIYF.

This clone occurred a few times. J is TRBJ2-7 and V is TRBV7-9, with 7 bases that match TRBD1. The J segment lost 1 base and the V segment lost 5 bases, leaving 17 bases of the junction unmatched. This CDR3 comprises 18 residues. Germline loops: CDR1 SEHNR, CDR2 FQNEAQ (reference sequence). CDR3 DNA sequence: TGTGCCAGCAGCCCCAGGGTTCACCCGGGACAGATTTCCTACGAGCAGTACTTC. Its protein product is CASSPRVHPGQISYEQYF.

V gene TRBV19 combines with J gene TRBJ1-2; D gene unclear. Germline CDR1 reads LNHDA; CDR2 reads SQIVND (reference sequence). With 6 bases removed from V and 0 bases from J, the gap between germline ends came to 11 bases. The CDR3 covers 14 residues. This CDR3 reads CASRSAGSNYGYTF. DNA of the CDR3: TGTGCCAGTAGGTCGGCAGGTTCTAACTATGGCTACACCTTC. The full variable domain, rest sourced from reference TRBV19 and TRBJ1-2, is DGGITQSPKYLFRKEGQNVTLSCEQNLNHDAMYWYRQDPGQGLRLIYYSQIVNDFQKGDIAEGYSVSREKKESFPLTVTSAQKNPTAFYLCASRSAGSNYGYTFGSGTRLTVV.

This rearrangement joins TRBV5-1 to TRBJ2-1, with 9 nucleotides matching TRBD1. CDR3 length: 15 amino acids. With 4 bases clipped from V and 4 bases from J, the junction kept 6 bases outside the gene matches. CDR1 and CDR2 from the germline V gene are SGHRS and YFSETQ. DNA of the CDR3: TGCGCCAGCAGCCTGGAGGGACAGGGATACAATGAGCAGTTCTTC. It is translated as CASSLEGQGYNEQFF.

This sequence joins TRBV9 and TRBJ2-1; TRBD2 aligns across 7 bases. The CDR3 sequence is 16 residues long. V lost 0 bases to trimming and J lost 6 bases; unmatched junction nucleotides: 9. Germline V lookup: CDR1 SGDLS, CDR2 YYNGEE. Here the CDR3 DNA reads TGTGCCAGCAGCGTAGGGAGCGGGGTGGGGTTCAATGAGCAGTTCTTC. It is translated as CASSVGSGVGFNEQFF.

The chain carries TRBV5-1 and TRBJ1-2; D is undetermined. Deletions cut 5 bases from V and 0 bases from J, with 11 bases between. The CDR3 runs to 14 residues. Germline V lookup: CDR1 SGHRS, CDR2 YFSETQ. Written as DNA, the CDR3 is TGCGCCAGCAGAGAGAGCGATACTAACTATGGCTACACCTTC. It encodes CASRESDTNYGYTF.

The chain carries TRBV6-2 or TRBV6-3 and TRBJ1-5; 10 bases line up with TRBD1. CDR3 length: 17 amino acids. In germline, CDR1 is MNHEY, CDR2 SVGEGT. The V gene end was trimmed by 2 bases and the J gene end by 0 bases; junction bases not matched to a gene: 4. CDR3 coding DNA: TGTGCCAGCAGTTACGTCAGACAGGGGGCTAGCAATCAGCCCCAGCATTTT. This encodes CASSYVRQGASNQPQHF.

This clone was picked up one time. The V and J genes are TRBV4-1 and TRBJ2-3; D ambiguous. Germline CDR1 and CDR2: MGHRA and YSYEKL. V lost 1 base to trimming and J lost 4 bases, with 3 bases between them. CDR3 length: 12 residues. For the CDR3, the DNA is TGCGCCAGCAGCCAAGTAGCAGATACGCAGTATTTT. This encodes CASSQVADTQYF.

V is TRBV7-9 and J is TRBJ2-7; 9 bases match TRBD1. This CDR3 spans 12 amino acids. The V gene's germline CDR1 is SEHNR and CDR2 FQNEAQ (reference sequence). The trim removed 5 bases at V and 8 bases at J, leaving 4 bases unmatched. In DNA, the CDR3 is TGTGCCAGCAGCAGGGACAGGGAAAAGCAGTACGTC. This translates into CASSRDREKQYV.